The 18 T cell receptor beta chains listed next were all sequenced from one sample in a study of blood T cell repertoires in COVID-19. Here immunoSEQ multiplex PCR was the method, and the copy in TCRdb shows in-frame clones only, minus some. Of 200,000 to 250,000 clones listed, around 86% are singletons. The sample was peripheral blood. The receptors were sampled from a man aged 55 to 69 with acute or convalescent COVID-19.

The chain has TRBV9 and TRBJ2-4, with 11 bases that match TRBD1. This CDR3 region has 16 residues. J lost 6 bases, V lost 3 bases, and 8 bases had no gene match. Germline CDR1 SGDLS, CDR2 YYNGEE. The CDR3 loop reads CASSATDRGRRNIQYF. DNA for the CDR3: TGTGCCAGCAGCGCTACGGACAGGGGGCGTAGAAACATTCAGTACTTC.

This chain uses TRBV27 with TRBJ2-2, with TRBD2 identical over 7 bases. Germline CDR1 and CDR2: MNHEY and SMNVEV (reference sequence). Trimming at V came to 4 bases and at J to 4 bases, leaving 9 bases not matched to a gene. This CDR3 spans 16 amino acids. CDR3 sequence: CASSSQSGDVTGELFF. The CDR3 DNA reads TGTGCCAGCAGTTCCCAAAGCGGGGACGTCACCGGGGAGCTGTTTTTT.

V and J are TRBV5-1 and TRBJ2-5; TRBD2 aligns across 12 bases. V gave up 1 base and J gave up 1 base; unmatched junction bases: 5. This CDR3 has 17 residues. Germline CDR1 and CDR2: SGHRS and YFSETQ. The CDR3 region is CASSLFLAGGIQETQYF. Written as DNA, the CDR3 is TGCGCCAGCAGCTTGTTTCTAGCGGGGGGGATCCAAGAGACCCAGTACTTC.

This clone was seen only once. The chain employs TRBV9 and TRBJ2-5, with 10 bases identical to TRBD2. V trimming: 4 bases; J trimming: 5 bases; junction bases outside the gene matches: 8. The CDR3 consists of 15 residues. Germline-derived CDR1 and CDR2 are SGDLS and YYNGEE. This CDR3 reads CASSPSGGGGETQYF. The CDR3 DNA is TGTGCCAGCAGCCCTAGCGGGGGTGGAGGGGAGACCCAGTACTTC.

This chain connects TRBV4-1 to TRBJ2-5; D perhaps matches TRBD2 (7 bases). Germline V CDR1 and CDR2: MGHRA, YSYEKL. CDR3 length equals 18 residues. Trimming removed 4 bases at V and 4 bases at J, with 25 bases between. For the CDR3, the DNA is TGCGCCAGCAGCCTCACTGGGGCGGGCGGGGGCTCGGGAGAGACCCAGTACTTC. Translation: CASSLTGAGGGSGETQYF.

The V call is TRBV10-3, the J call TRBJ1-2; D is unresolved. Germline V gene data show CDR1 as ENHRY and CDR2 as SYGVKD. This CDR3 spans 14 amino acids. V was pared by 7 bases and J by 4 bases, with 16 bases between. CDR3 region: CAIKKRIETYGYTF. CDR3 nucleotide sequence: TGTGCCATCAAGAAGCGGATAGAGACCTATGGCTACACCTTC.

Here the CDR3 reads CASSTGRLREAFF. The DNA for the CDR3 is TGTGCCAGCAGTACTGGTCGGCTTAGGGAGGCTTTCTTT. The V and J genes are TRBV6-2 or TRBV6-3 and TRBJ1-1; D gene unclear. The CDR3 contains 13 residues. Trimming took 5 bases from V and 11 from J, leaving 18 bases between them. Germline-derived CDR1 and CDR2 are MNHEY and SVGEGT.

About this clone itself: Other DNA sequences within the sample encode an identical CDR3. The rearrangement joins TRBV15 to TRBJ1-1, with D uncertain. Looked up from germline, CDR1 is LNHNV and CDR2 is YYDKDF (reference sequence). The CDR3 has 15 amino acids. The germline V and J ends were trimmed by 0 bases and 2 bases, with 10 bases remaining between them. The CDR3 sequence: CATSRDRAGNTEAFF. CDR3 DNA: TGTGCCACCAGCAGAGATCGTGCGGGTAACACTGAAGCTTTCTTT.

The chain links TRBV5-8 to TRBJ2-2, with unresolved D. V lost 0 bases and J 1 base, leaving 7 bases between the germline ends. CDR3 length: 15 residues. The germline CDR1 and CDR2 sequences are SGHTS and YDEGEE. CDR3 sequence (DNA): TGTGCCAGCAGCTTGGGACTGGTGAACACCGGGGAGCTGTTTTTT. It encodes CASSLGLVNTGELFF.

The chain employs TRBV7-2 and TRBJ1-2; the D gene is possibly TRBD1 (6 bases). There are 16 residues in the CDR3. Trimming stripped 6 bases from V and 2 bases from J, with 19 bases between. Germline assignment: CDR1 SGHTA and CDR2 FQGNSA. Written as DNA, the CDR3 is TGTGCCAGCAGTTACCCTACCCAGGGGAGCAACTATGGCTACACCTTC. Its translation is CASSYPTQGSNYGYTF.

This chain uses TRBV19 with TRBJ2-5, with 8 positions matching TRBD1. The CDR3 extends over 15 amino acids. Germline V gene data show CDR1 as LNHDA and CDR2 as SQIVND (reference sequence). J was trimmed by 1 base and V by 3 bases; bases with no gene match: 4. CDR3 residues: CASSMRQGPQETQYF. DNA of the CDR3: TGTGCCAGTAGTATGAGACAGGGGCCCCAAGAGACCCAGTACTTC. Full variable domain (rest looked up from reference TRBV19 and TRBJ2-5): DGGITQSPKYLFRKEGQNVTLSCEQNLNHDAMYWYRQDPGQGLRLIYYSQIVNDFQKGDIAEGYSVSREKKESFPLTVTSAQKNPTAFYLCASSMRQGPQETQYFGPGTRLLVL.

The table lists this clone with a few counts. V usage is TRBV6-1 and J usage is TRBJ2-7; a weak D match, TRBD2 (5 bases). Trimming removed 3 bases from V and 0 bases from J, with 18 bases in between. The CDR3 has 17 residues. Germline values: CDR1 MNHNS, CDR2 SASEGT. The CDR3 bases are TGTGCCAGCAGTGATCGGGGTGGCCCCACTCGCTCCTACGAGCAGTACTTC. Protein: CASSDRGGPTRSYEQYF.

The chain is built from TRBV7-9 and TRBJ2-7, with TRBD2 as a possible D gene (6 bases). This CDR3 contains 17 residues. The V gene's germline CDR1 is SEHNR and CDR2 FQNEAQ (reference sequence). The V end was cut by 5 bases, the J end by 5 bases, with 25 bases between. The CDR3 DNA reads as TGTGCCAGCAGCCTATCCGGGACCTCCCCGGAGGGGCACGAGCAGTACTTC. It encodes CASSLSGTSPEGHEQYF.

The genes are TRBV7-9 and TRBJ2-7; 9 positions agree with TRBD2. The CDR3 sequence is 17 residues long. The germline CDR1 and CDR2 sequences are SEHNR and FQNEAQ (reference sequence). V lost 5 bases and J lost 2; bases outside the gene matches: 13. The CDR3 loop is CASSPLGGTSSAYEQYF. The CDR3 DNA sequence: TGTGCCAGCAGCCCCCTCGGTGGGACTAGCTCCGCCTACGAGCAGTACTTC.

The V and J genes are TRBV2 and TRBJ2-7, with 7 bases identical to TRBD1. With V trimmed by 6 bases and J by 2 bases, 4 bases remained unmatched. Germline assignment: CDR1 SNHLY and CDR2 FYNNEI. CDR3 length equals 13 residues. CDR3 in DNA: TGTGCCAGCAGAGCCGGGACAGCCTACGAGCAGTACTTC. Its translation is CASRAGTAYEQYF.

The chain has TRBV7-8 and TRBJ2-4; the D gene is possibly TRBD1 (6 bases). Between the trimmed V and J ends, which lost 0 bases and 3 bases, there was a span of 15 bases. Germline V gives CDR1 SGHVS, CDR2 FQNEAQ. The CDR3 has 17 amino acids. CDR3 nucleotide sequence: TGTGCCAGCAGCTTAGCCGGCAGGGGAATTGACAAAAACATTCAGTACTTC. The encoded protein is CASSLAGRGIDKNIQYF.

This clone was detected a few times. The chain carries TRBV6-4 and TRBJ2-1; tentatively, D is TRBD2 (5 bases). The CDR3 runs to 16 residues. CDR1 is MRHNA, CDR2 SNTAGT, per germline. Trimming shortened V by 0 bases and J by 4 bases, and 13 bases separated the two germline ends. CDR3 coding DNA: TGTGCCAGCAGTGACTCGGTCGGGGAGCCTTACAATGAGCAGTTCTTC. This codes for CASSDSVGEPYNEQFF.

This chain joins TRBV5-1 and TRBJ2-3; the match to TRBD2 covers 9 bases. Unmatched junction bases numbered 9, after V lost 4 bases and J lost 0 bases. This CDR3 is 17 amino acids long. Per the germline V gene, CDR1 is SGHRS and CDR2 is YFSETQ. The CDR3 here is CASSPGGLAGSTDTQYF. The CDR3 DNA follows: TGCGCCAGCAGCCCAGGTGGGCTAGCGGGAAGCACAGATACGCAGTATTTT.